These T cell receptor beta chains were read from a single sample in a study of blood T cell repertoires in COVID-19. TCRdb's table, derived via immunoSEQ multiplex PCR, lists solely in-frame clones and lacks some. The sample has approximately 65,000 clones; under 80% are singletons. The sequencing input was PBMCs or T cells enriched from blood (not recorded which). Every receptor here comes from a woman in her sixties who had been exposed to COVID-19. The CDR3 runs from the conserved cysteine through the conserved F or W. The D gene is left open where the match is weak. The size of a clone is reported for some rows only, either as once, few or many, or as a class for expanded clones.

TGTGCCAGCAGCCAAAACCGGGTCACTGAAGCTTTCTTT | CASSQNRVTEAFF | TRBV11-3 | NA | TRBJ1-1 | NA
TGTGCCAGCAGATCTGTTCGGGTGATGGGTCAGCCCCAGCATTTT | CASRSVRVMGQPQHF | TRBV6-5 | NA | TRBJ1-5 | NA
TGTGCCAGCAGCTTAGGGGCGGGTACTGAAGCTTTCTTT | CASSLGAGTEAFF | TRBV11-3 | NA | TRBJ1-1 | NA
TGTGCCAGCAGTTACAGGCAGGGGTACGAGCAGTACTTC | CASSYRQGYEQYF | TRBV6-5 | NA | TRBJ2-7 | NA
TGTGCCAGCAGTTTCGACGGGACTGAAGCTTTCTTT | CASSFDGTEAFF | TRBV12-3/TRBV12-4 | NA | TRBJ1-1 | once
TGTGCCTGTCCCGACAGGATTGCAACTAATGAAAAACTGTTTTTT | CACPDRIATNEKLFF | TRBV30 | NA | TRBJ1-4 | NA
TGTGCCATCAGCGGACTAGCGGGGGGCACAGATACGCAGTATTTT | CAISGLAGGTDTQYF | TRBV10-3 | TRBD2 | TRBJ2-3 | NA
TGTGCCAGCAGTTCCCCTCCCCCCCGGGGGGAGACCCAGTACTTC | CASSSPPPRGETQYF | TRBV28 | NA | TRBJ2-5 | NA
TGTGCCAGCAGTTTACTAGCGGATTCCTACAATGAGCAGTTCTTC | CASSLLADSYNEQFF | TRBV6-5 | TRBD2 | TRBJ2-1 | medium-sized
TGCGCCAGCAGCTTGGCCTCTGTAGGGGGCGAGCAGTACTTC | CASSLASVGGEQYF | TRBV5-1 | NA | TRBJ2-7 | once
TGCGCCAGCAGCCCTATCACAGGGGGCGGACGATATCAGCCCCAGCATTTT | CASSPITGGGRYQPQHF | TRBV4-1 | TRBD1 | TRBJ1-5 | many
TGTGCCAGTAGTATCGAGGGAGGCAATCAGCCCCAGCATTTT | CASSIEGGNQPQHF | TRBV19 | NA | TRBJ1-5 | NA
TGTGCCAGCAGTTACGGGGAGTTACAAGAGACCCAGTACTTC | CASSYGELQETQYF | TRBV6-2/TRBV6-3 | NA | TRBJ2-5 | NA
TGTGCCACCAGCCAGGCTCGTGAGCAGTTCTTC | CATSQAREQFF | TRBV24-1 | NA | TRBJ2-1 | few
TGCAGTGCTAGTAACGTGGTCGGGAACTATGGCTACACCTTC | CSASNVVGNYGYTF | TRBV20-1 | NA | TRBJ1-2 | NA
TGTGCCAGCAGCTTACAGGGACAGGGCAGGACTGAAGCTTTCTTT | CASSLQGQGRTEAFF | TRBV7-2 | TRBD1 | TRBJ1-1 | NA
TGTGCCAGCAGCTTAGGGACAGCCCCGAACTATGGCTACACCTTC | CASSLGTAPNYGYTF | TRBV11-2 | NA | TRBJ1-2 | NA
TGTGCCAGCAGTACCGGGACAGGGGTCGGGACCCTCCACTTT | CASSTGTGVGTLHF | TRBV6-5 | TRBD1 | TRBJ1-6 | many
TGTGCCAGCAGCTTAAGTGGGGGGTCCTACGAGCAGTACTTC | CASSLSGGSYEQYF | TRBV11-2 | NA | TRBJ2-7 | NA
TGTGCCACCAGTGATTTCACAGGGGCAAATGAGCAGTTCTTC | CATSDFTGANEQFF | TRBV24-1 | TRBD1 | TRBJ2-1 | NA
TGTGCCAGCGGGGCCCCCTACGAGCAGTACTTC | CASGAPYEQYF | TRBV28 | NA | TRBJ2-7 | NA
TGCGCCAGCAGCTTACGGGGAAACACTGAAGCTTTCTTT | CASSLRGNTEAFF | TRBV5-1 | NA | TRBJ1-1 | NA
TGTGCCAGCAGGGTGGCGGGCAATGAGCAGTTCTTC | CASRVAGNEQFF | TRBV28 | NA | TRBJ2-1 | NA
TGTGCCAGCAGCTTGTCAGGATTAGGCGGCTACACCTTC | CASSLSGLGGYTF | TRBV5-6 | NA | TRBJ1-2 | NA
TGTGCCAGCAGCCCAGGGTGGTCTGGAAACACCATATATTTT | CASSPGWSGNTIYF | TRBV28 | NA | TRBJ1-3 | NA
TGTGCCAGCAGTTATCTAGCGGGAGGGTGGGATGAGCAGTTCTTC | CASSYLAGGWDEQFF | TRBV6-2/TRBV6-3 | TRBD2 | TRBJ2-1 | once
TGCAGCGTTCCCGGGCATGGGGGGGCTGAAGCTTTCTTT | CSVPGHGGAEAFF | TRBV29-1 | NA | TRBJ1-1 | few
TGTGCCACCGAAAAACAGGGGGACACTGAAGCTTTCTTT | CATEKQGDTEAFF | TRBV24-1 | TRBD1 | TRBJ1-1 | many
TGTGCCAGTAGTACCCCCGGGACAGGGCGGTCATATAGCGAAAAACTGTTTTTT | CASSTPGTGRSYSEKLFF | TRBV19 | TRBD1 | TRBJ1-4 | NA
TGTGCCAGTCAGGGGCCCGGGGAGCTGTTTTTT | CASQGPGELFF | TRBV28 | NA | TRBJ2-2 | NA
TGTGCCAGCAGCGTGGACAGAGACTATGGCTACACCTTC | CASSVDRDYGYTF | TRBV9 | NA | TRBJ1-2 | NA
TGCGCCAGCAGCTTGGCCGGGTCGGGTAATTCACCCCTCCACTTT | CASSLAGSGNSPLHF | TRBV5-1 | NA | TRBJ1-6 | NA
TGTGCCAGCAGCTCCCAGGGGAGGGGGACCGGGGAGCTGTTTTTT | CASSSQGRGTGELFF | TRBV2 | NA | TRBJ2-2 | few
TGTGCCAGCAGTTACTCGAGGGACAGGGTTGGTGGAAACACCATATATTTT | CASSYSRDRVGGNTIYF | TRBV6-7 | TRBD1 | TRBJ1-3 | NA
TGTGCCAGCAGTGAACACTTGGCAGGCTCAACCTCTGGAAACACCATATATTTT | CASSEHLAGSTSGNTIYF | TRBV2 | NA | TRBJ1-3 | NA
TGTGCCAGCAGCCCACGGGAGAGCTCCTACGAGCAGTACTTC | CASSPRESSYEQYF | TRBV11-2 | NA | TRBJ2-7 | NA
TGTGCCAGCAGCTTAGTCGTAGCGGGGGCCTACAATGAGCAGTTCTTC | CASSLVVAGAYNEQFF | TRBV11-2 | TRBD2 | TRBJ2-1 | NA
TGCGCCAGCAGCACTGGTACTAACTATGGCTACACCTTC | CASSTGTNYGYTF | TRBV5-1 | NA | TRBJ1-2 | NA
TGTGCCAGCAGCCCAGACCTTCAGAGACTCTATGGCTACACCTTC | CASSPDLQRLYGYTF | TRBV3-1/TRBV3-2 | NA | TRBJ1-2 | NA
TGCGCCAGCAGCTTGGTTGGGCCCACCGGGGAGCTGTTTTTT | CASSLVGPTGELFF | TRBV5-1 | NA | TRBJ2-2 | NA
TGTGCCAGCATGCTTGAGACAGGGCGGAATTCACCCCTCCACTTT | CASMLETGRNSPLHF | TRBV7-2 | TRBD1 | TRBJ1-6 | NA
TGCGCCAGCAGTCCAGGGGGTTACGATCAGCCCCAGCATTTT | CASSPGGYDQPQHF | TRBV5-1 | TRBD1 | TRBJ1-5 | NA
TGTGCCAGTAGTCCGCGCCCGGACTCCACTGAAGCTTTCTTT | CASSPRPDSTEAFF | TRBV19 | NA | TRBJ1-1 | NA
TGTGCCAGTAGTATAGGACAGCGGGGGAATGAGCAGTTCTTC | CASSIGQRGNEQFF | TRBV19 | TRBD2 | TRBJ2-1 | once
TGTGCCTGGAGTGTAAAAGGGGTCTATAGCAATCAGCCCCAGCATTTT | CAWSVKGVYSNQPQHF | TRBV30 | NA | TRBJ1-5 | NA
TGTGCCAGCAGTCCTCGGCGCGGGAGTATCTACGAGCAGTACTTC | CASSPRRGSIYEQYF | TRBV7-2 | TRBD2 | TRBJ2-7 | NA
TGTGCCGGATTACAGGGGAGCTCCTACAATGAGCAGTTCTTC | CAGLQGSSYNEQFF | TRBV30 | TRBD1 | TRBJ2-1 | NA
TGCGCCAGCCACAACACAGGGAGCCGGAACACTGAAGCTTTCTTT | CASHNTGSRNTEAFF | TRBV5-1 | NA | TRBJ1-1 | NA
TGTGCCAGCAGCTTAGGAGTCGGGTTAACAGATACGCAGTATTTT | CASSLGVGLTDTQYF | TRBV7-3 | NA | TRBJ2-3 | NA
TGTGCCAGTAGTGTAGGGACAGGTTTCTACGAGCAGTACTTC | CASSVGTGFYEQYF | TRBV19 | TRBD1 | TRBJ2-7 | NA